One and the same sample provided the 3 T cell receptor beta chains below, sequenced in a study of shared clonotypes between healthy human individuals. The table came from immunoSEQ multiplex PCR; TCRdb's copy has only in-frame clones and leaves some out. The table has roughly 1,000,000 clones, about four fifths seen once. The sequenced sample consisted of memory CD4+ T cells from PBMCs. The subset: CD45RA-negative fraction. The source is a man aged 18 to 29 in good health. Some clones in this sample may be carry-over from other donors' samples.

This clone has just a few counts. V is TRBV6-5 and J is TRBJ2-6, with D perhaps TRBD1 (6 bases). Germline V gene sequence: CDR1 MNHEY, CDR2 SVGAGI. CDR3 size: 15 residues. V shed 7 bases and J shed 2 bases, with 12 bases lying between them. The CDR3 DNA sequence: TGTGCCAGCACCACAGGGAACGCTGGGGCCAACGTCCTGACTTTC. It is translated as CASTTGNAGANVLTF.

The CDR3 reads CASSLGGPHNYGYTF. In nucleotides, the CDR3 is TGTGCCAGCAGTCTCGGGGGACCACATAACTATGGCTACACCTTC. The chain has TRBV6-5 and TRBJ1-2; D is possibly TRBD1 (5 bases). CDR1 is MNHEY, CDR2 SVGAGI, per germline. The V gene lost 5 bases and the J gene lost 1 base, with 14 bases spanning the gap. The CDR3 consists of 15 residues.

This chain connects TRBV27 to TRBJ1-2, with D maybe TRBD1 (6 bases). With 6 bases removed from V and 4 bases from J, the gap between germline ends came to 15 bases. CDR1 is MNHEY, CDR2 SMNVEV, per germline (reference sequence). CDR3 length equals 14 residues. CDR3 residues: CASRPVQGIYGYTF. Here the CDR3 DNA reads TGTGCCAGCAGGCCGGTACAGGGCATCTATGGCTACACCTTC.